This TCR beta chain was recorded in a study of neoadjuvant nivolumab and ipilimumab in lung cancer. Study in general: Nivolumab 3 mg/kg was given days 1, 15 and 29, plus ipilimumab 1 mg/kg day 1 in combination.

Regarding the study as a whole: TCR clonality did not significantly correlate with pathologic tumor regression. Higher pretherapy blood TCR richness went with higher resected-tumor richness.

Sequenced by immunoSEQ multiplex PCR; TCRdb stores in-frame clones only, minus some. The data hold more than 40,000 clones, with approximately 90% observed a single time. As for this clone: Its antigen is unknown.

CDR3 length: 13 amino acids. The germline V gene encodes CDR1 SGHTA and CDR2 FQGTGA. J was trimmed by 5 bases and V by 5 bases; bases with no gene match: 3. The specimen comprised blood, sampled before neoadjuvant nivolumab, alone or with ipilimumab. The V and J genes are TRBV7-3 and TRBJ1-2, with 9 bases that match TRBD1. The source of this sequence is an adult with non-small cell lung cancer. Some clones in this sample may be carry-over from other donors' samples. The CDR3 spells CASSPGQGYGYTF. CDR3 DNA sequence: TGTGCCAGCAGCCCGGGACAGGGATATGGCTACACCTTC.